These 27 T cell receptor beta chains came from one sample sequenced in a study of blood T cell repertoires in COVID-19. The protocol was immunoSEQ multiplex PCR, while the TCRdb copy is restricted to in-frame clones and leaves out a portion. The sample yields 230,000 or so clones, roughly nine tenths seen once. The sample was PBMCs or T cells enriched from blood (not recorded which). These receptors all stem from a woman in her 30s who had recovered from COVID-19.

V is TRBV5-5 and J is TRBJ2-5, with 7 bases aligning to TRBD1. Germline loops: CDR1 SGHKS, CDR2 YYEKEE (reference sequence). The CDR3 covers 17 residues. V was clipped by 6 bases and J by 0 bases; unmatched bases: 14. Written as DNA, the CDR3 is TGTGCCAGCATCTACTCATACGGGACAGTGTACCAAGAGACCCAGTACTTC. This codes for CASIYSYGTVYQETQYF.

The chain recombines TRBV12-5 with TRBJ1-2; tentatively, D is TRBD1 (6 bases). Trimming removed 1 base at V and 7 bases at J, with 13 bases between. Germline V CDR1 and CDR2: LGHNT, FRNRAP. CDR3 length: 14 residues. The CDR3 region is CASGLDRVASGYTF. DNA for the CDR3: TGTGCTAGTGGTTTGGACAGGGTAGCGTCTGGCTACACCTTC.

V is TRBV19 and J is TRBJ1-5; 9 bases fit TRBD1. The CDR3 runs to 15 residues. The germline gives CDR1 LNHDA, CDR2 SQIVND (reference sequence). V dropped 3 bases and J dropped 1; count of bases not matched to a gene: 1. CDR3 region: CASSMGQGSNQPQHF. CDR3 DNA sequence: TGTGCCAGTAGTATGGGACAGGGAAGCAATCAGCCCCAGCATTTT. Based on the CDR3 plus reference TRBV19 and TRBJ1-5, the full variable domain is DGGITQSPKYLFRKEGQNVTLSCEQNLNHDAMYWYRQDPGQGLRLIYYSQIVNDFQKGDIAEGYSVSREKKESFPLTVTSAQKNPTAFYLCASSMGQGSNQPQHFGDGTRLSIL.

The V gene is TRBV6-1, the J gene TRBJ2-1, with TRBD1 matching over 12 bases. V lost 6 bases, J lost 8 bases, and 8 bases stayed unmatched. CDR1 is MNHNS, CDR2 SASEGT, per germline. The CDR3 contains 15 residues. For the CDR3, the DNA is TGTGCCAGCAGCCAGGGACAGGGGGCCTTGGATGAGCAGTTCTTC. Translating it yields CASSQGQGALDEQFF.

Comments on this clone: Other DNA sequences in this sample translate to the same CDR3. V usage is TRBV4-2 and J usage is TRBJ1-3; D is unclear. V lost 0 bases to trimming and J lost 2 bases, with 8 bases between them. Germline CDR1 LGHNA, CDR2 YNFKEQ. The CDR3 extends over 15 amino acids. Here the CDR3 DNA reads TGTGCCAGCAGCCAAGATCGGGGAGCTGGAAACACCATATATTTT. Translated, it gives CASSQDRGAGNTIYF.

This chain connects TRBV15 to TRBJ2-7, with 9 bases aligning to TRBD1. The CDR3 has 13 amino acids. Germline values: CDR1 LNHNV, CDR2 YYDKDF (reference sequence). V was clipped by 7 bases and J by 6 bases; unmatched bases: 7. DNA of the CDR3: TGTGCCACCATGGGGGACAGGGCGTTCGAGCAGTACTTC. Its protein is CATMGDRAFEQYF.

The chain recombines TRBV10-3 with TRBJ1-6; D gene unclear. V lost 7 bases, J lost 7 bases, and 11 bases lay in between. The germline gives CDR1 ENHRY, CDR2 SYGVKD. The CDR3 is 13 amino acids. CDR3 residues: CAITPTENSPLHF. CDR3 in DNA: TGTGCCATCACCCCGACGGAGAATTCACCCCTCCACTTT.

The chain combines TRBV6-5 with TRBJ2-7; 9 bases match TRBD1. Germline V CDR1 and CDR2: MNHEY, SVGAGI. The J segment lost 6 bases and the V segment lost 6 bases, leaving 3 bases of the junction unmatched. CDR3 length equals 12 residues. Here the CDR3 reads CASSRTGAEQYF. The CDR3 DNA is TGTGCCAGCAGCAGGACAGGGGCCGAGCAGTACTTC.

This chain joins TRBV7-2 and TRBJ2-2, with 7 positions matching TRBD2. The CDR3 totals 16 residues. The germline gives CDR1 SGHTA, CDR2 FQGNSA. The J segment lost 1 base and the V segment lost 1 base, leaving 3 bases of the junction unmatched. In DNA, the CDR3 is TGTGCCAGCAGCTTAGGGGTAGCGGGGAACACCGGGGAGCTGTTTTTT. It encodes CASSLGVAGNTGELFF.

The chain uses TRBV5-1 and TRBJ1-2; 7 nucleotides agree with TRBD1. The CDR3 spans 15 residues. Germline V gene lookup returns CDR1 SGHRS and CDR2 YFSETQ. Trimming at V came to 1 base and at J to 4 bases, leaving 7 bases not matched to a gene. CDR3 amino acids: CASSLYRGMSYGYTF. CDR3 nucleotide sequence: TGCGCCAGCAGCTTGTACAGGGGAATGTCCTATGGCTACACCTTC. The full variable domain, with the rest looked up from reference TRBV5-1 and TRBJ1-2, is KAGVTQTPRYLIKTRGQQVTLSCSPISGHRSVSWYQQTPGQGLQFLFEYFSETQRNKGNFPGRFSGRQFSNSRSEMNVSTLELGDSALYLCASSLYRGMSYGYTFGSGTRLTVV.

CDR3 coding DNA: TGTGCCATCAGCCTGGGGGACAGGGGAGAAGACACTGAAGCTTTCTTT. Encoded protein: CAISLGDRGEDTEAFF. V is TRBV10-3 and J is TRBJ1-1; 10 nucleotides line up with TRBD1. CDR3 length: 16 amino acids. V gave up 6 bases and J gave up 3 bases; unmatched junction bases: 10. Germline CDR1 ENHRY, CDR2 SYGVKD.

The chain joins TRBV5-1 to TRBJ2-2; D gene unclear. Germline V CDR1 and CDR2: SGHRS, YFSETQ. V was shortened by 0 bases and J by 4 bases, with 4 bases between the two germline ends. This CDR3 comprises 13 residues. The CDR3 DNA reads as TGCGCCAGCAGCTTGGCCCTCACCGGGGAGCTGTTTTTT. Protein sequence: CASSLALTGELFF.

This chain uses TRBV7-9 with TRBJ1-6, with 7 bases aligning to TRBD1. The trim removed 2 bases at V and 4 bases at J, leaving 2 bases unmatched. Germline assignment: CDR1 SEHNR and CDR2 FQNEAQ (reference sequence). The CDR3 is 15 amino acids. The DNA of the CDR3 is TGTGCCAGCAGCTTACCGGACAGGTATAATTCACCCCTCCACTTT. Translation: CASSLPDRYNSPLHF.

The chain uses TRBV27 and TRBJ1-6; 8 nucleotides agree with TRBD1. Germline loops: CDR1 MNHEY, CDR2 SMNVEV (reference sequence). This CDR3 is 12 amino acids long. With V trimmed by 6 bases and J by 10 bases, 2 bases remained unmatched. CDR3 in amino acids: CASSRGHSPLHF. Here the CDR3 DNA reads TGTGCCAGCAGCAGGGGGCACTCACCCCTCCACTTT.

The chain combines TRBV7-3 with TRBJ2-3; D uncertain. Trimming took off 5 bases at V and 0 bases at J, with 9 bases between the two ends. The CDR3 totals 14 residues. The V gene's germline CDR1 is SGHTA and CDR2 FQGTGA. The CDR3 spells CASSPTGSTDTQYF. The CDR3 DNA is TGTGCCAGCAGCCCGACTGGTAGCACAGATACGCAGTATTTT.

This chain links TRBV11-1 with TRBJ2-2, with D unclear. V was shortened by 5 bases and J by 10 bases, with 11 bases between the two germline ends. The CDR3 has 12 amino acids. Germline V CDR1 and CDR2: SGHAT, FQDESV (reference sequence). The CDR3: CASSLPGLELFF. In DNA form, the CDR3 reads TGTGCCAGCAGCCTGCCAGGCCTGGAGCTGTTTTTT.

V usage is TRBV2 and J usage is TRBJ1-6, with a possible D match to TRBD1 (6 bases). V lost 3 bases to trimming and J lost 4 bases, with 16 bases between them. The CDR3 contains 17 residues. Germline V gives CDR1 SNHLY, CDR2 FYNNEI. Here the CDR3 DNA reads TGTGCCAGCAGTGAGGGCCGGGGGGCGAGATATAATTCACCCCTCCACTTT. The encoded protein is CASSEGRGARYNSPLHF.

The V and J genes are TRBV5-5 and TRBJ2-2; 9 positions match TRBD2. Germline CDR1 and CDR2: SGHKS and YYEKEE (reference sequence). The CDR3 consists of 16 residues. Losses at the gene ends were 4 bases for V and 1 base for J; bases not matched to a gene: 5. CDR3 protein: CASSGVSGGNTGELFF. CDR3 sequence (DNA): TGTGCCAGCAGCGGGGTTAGCGGGGGGAACACCGGGGAGCTGTTTTTT. Combining the CDR3 with reference TRBV5-5 and TRBJ2-2 gives the whole variable domain DAGVTQSPTHLIKTRGQQVTLRCSPISGHKSVSWYQQVLGQGPQFIFQYYEKEERGRGNFPDRFSARQFPNYSSELNVNALLLGDSALYLCASSGVSGGNTGELFFGEGSRLTVL.

This clone was seen more than once but under ten times. This chain links TRBV21-1 with TRBJ1-1; no DNA check was done on the table's D call, TRBD1. TRBV21-1 is a recognized pseudogene. This CDR3 region has 18 residues. CDR3 nucleotide sequence: TGTGCCAGCAGCACCCGGGACAGGGGGAGCGTAATGAACACTGAAGCTTTCTTT. It specifies CASSTRDRGSVMNTEAFF.

This chain links TRBV15 with TRBJ2-3, with D unresolved. This CDR3 comprises 13 residues. Germline V gene lookup returns CDR1 LNHNV and CDR2 YYDKDF (reference sequence). Trimming stripped 0 bases from V and 6 bases from J, with 7 bases between. DNA of the CDR3: TGTGCCACCAGCAGAGATTTTATGGATACGCAGTATTTT. Translated, it gives CATSRDFMDTQYF. Looking up the rest from reference TRBV15 and TRBJ2-3 gives the full variable domain: DAMVIQNPRYQVTQFGKPVTLSCSQTLNHNVMYWYQQKSSQAPKLLFHYYDKDFNNEADTPDNFQSRRPNTSFCFLDIRSPGLGDTAMYLCATSRDFMDTQYFGPGTRLTVL.

The chain uses TRBV27 and TRBJ1-1, with D hard to call. Germline-derived CDR1 and CDR2 are MNHEY and SMNVEV (reference sequence). The CDR3 consists of 14 residues. V was cut by 0 bases and J by 1 base, with 6 bases left in between. The CDR3 coding sequence is TGTGCCAGCAGTTTATCGCTAGGGAACACTGAAGCTTTCTTT. Amino acid sequence: CASSLSLGNTEAFF.

The rearrangement links TRBV6-1 to TRBJ2-7; D possibly corresponds to TRBD2 (6 bases). V was pared by 1 base and J by 2 bases, with 9 bases between. Germline CDR1 and CDR2: MNHNS and SASEGT. CDR3 size: 14 residues. The CDR3 reads CASSEGLGPYEQYF. In DNA form, the CDR3 reads TGTGCCAGCAGTGAAGGACTAGGTCCCTACGAGCAGTACTTC.

V and J are TRBV7-9 and TRBJ1-5; D is unclear. This CDR3 has 14 residues. Germline assignment: CDR1 SEHNR and CDR2 FQNEAQ (reference sequence). V shed 0 bases and J shed 4 bases, with 7 bases lying between them. CDR3 protein: CASSLARRNQPQHF. In DNA form, the CDR3 reads TGTGCCAGCAGCTTAGCGCGCAGGAATCAGCCCCAGCATTTT.

The J gene is TRBJ1-6, the V gene TRBV9; D not certain. This CDR3 is 14 amino acids long. Trimming took 6 bases from V and 7 from J, leaving 14 bases between them. Germline V gives CDR1 SGDLS, CDR2 YYNGEE. CDR3 in DNA: TGTGCCAGCACACCGGGAGGCGGCAATTCACCCCTCCACTTT. Translation gives CASTPGGGNSPLHF.

The chain links TRBV5-5 to TRBJ1-2, with 7 bases aligning to TRBD1. With V trimmed by 0 bases and J by 4 bases, 6 bases remained unmatched. This CDR3 comprises 15 residues. Germline V gene data show CDR1 as SGHKS and CDR2 as YYEKEE (reference sequence). CDR3 coding DNA: TGTGCCAGCAGCTTGGCCCCGGGACAGCTCTATGGCTACACCTTC. It translates to CASSLAPGQLYGYTF.

This clone has a single count. The chain carries TRBV6-5 and TRBJ2-7, with 7 bases matching TRBD2. The germline gives CDR1 MNHEY, CDR2 SVGAGI. There are 16 residues in the CDR3. Losses at the gene ends were 0 bases for V and 0 bases for J; bases not matched to a gene: 5. The CDR3 nucleotides are TGTGCCAGCAGTTACTCTCGGGGGGTGTACTCCTACGAGCAGTACTTC. It codes for CASSYSRGVYSYEQYF.

The chain joins TRBV18 to TRBJ2-7; 7 positions agree with TRBD1. V gave up 5 bases and J gave up 6 bases; unmatched junction bases: 7. The CDR3 has 13 amino acids. Germline assignment: CDR1 KGHSH and CDR2 LQKENI. The CDR3 nucleotides read TGTGCCAGCTCAACTACAGGGGACGGCGAGCAGTACTTC. Protein product: CASSTTGDGEQYF. The whole variable domain, filled in from reference TRBV18 and TRBJ2-7, reads NAGVMQNPRHLVRRRGQEARLRCSPMKGHSHVYWYRQLPEEGLKFMVYLQKENIIDESGMPKERFSAEFPKEGPSILRIQQVVRGDSAAYFCASSTTGDGEQYFGPGTRLTVT.